These 29 T cell receptor beta chains came from one sample sequenced in a study of blood T cell repertoires in COVID-19 (TCRdb year 2020). The receptor library was made with the immunoSEQ multiplex PCR assay. TCRdb holds this immuneACCESS table with in-frame rearrangements only. Some clones are missing; in checked studies, unresolved V genes explain under half, and the rest has no known cause. The sample yields approximately 390,000 clones; nearly 90% were counted once. 6.5% of the sample lies in the top ten. Sequenced: peripheral blood. Receptors were obtained from a man aged 18-30 years with active or convalescent COVID-19.

The chain is built from TRBV19 and TRBJ2-7; 7 bases map to TRBD1. The CDR3 runs 13 residues. Losses at the gene ends were 1 base for V and 5 bases for J; bases not matched to a gene: 2. Germline V lookup: CDR1 LNHDA, CDR2 SQIVND (reference sequence). CDR3 DNA: TGTGCCAGTAGTATAGGAGGGGGCAACGAGCAGTACTTC. Protein: CASSIGGGNEQYF. The full variable domain, rest sourced from reference TRBV19 and TRBJ2-7, is DGGITQSPKYLFRKEGQNVTLSCEQNLNHDAMYWYRQDPGQGLRLIYYSQIVNDFQKGDIAEGYSVSREKKESFPLTVTSAQKNPTAFYLCASSIGGGNEQYFGPGTRLTVT.

The rearrangement links TRBV2 to TRBJ1-2; TRBD1 aligns across 9 bases. This CDR3 has 14 residues. V shed 7 bases, J shed 6 bases, and the junction held 9 bases outside the gene matches. CDR1 and CDR2 from the germline V gene are SNHLY and FYNNEI. This chain's CDR3 is CASNRRTGGHGYTF. The CDR3 bases are TGTGCCAGCAACCGCCGAACAGGGGGCCATGGCTACACCTTC.

The chain joins TRBV4-1 to TRBJ1-4, with a weak D call TRBD1 (6 bases). Trimming pared 4 bases from V and 8 bases from J, leaving 17 bases between. CDR3 length: 15 amino acids. The germline V gene encodes CDR1 MGHRA and CDR2 YSYEKL. CDR3 bases: TGCGCCAGCAGCCCCTCTCAGGGGTCGTGGGAAAAACTGTTTTTT. Translating gives CASSPSQGSWEKLFF.

This chain joins TRBV5-6 and TRBJ1-2; D uncertain. From germline, CDR1 is SGHDT and CDR2 YYEEEE. With 2 bases removed from V and 8 bases from J, the gap between germline ends came to 16 bases. This CDR3 has 14 residues. CDR3 sequence (DNA): TGTGCCAGCAGCTTAGATGAGGGATCTCGGGGCTACACCTTC. Its protein is CASSLDEGSRGYTF.

This clone was seen a single time. The chain combines TRBV6-2 or TRBV6-3 with TRBJ1-1; D remains ambiguous. The CDR3 runs 12 residues. V was cut by 5 bases and J by 2 bases, with 6 bases left in between. Germline assignment: CDR1 MNHEY and CDR2 SVGEGT. The CDR3: CASSDTNTEAFF. CDR3 coding DNA: TGTGCCAGCAGTGACACAAACACTGAAGCTTTCTTT.

This clone was recorded once. The J gene is TRBJ2-4, the V gene TRBV7-6; TRBD1 matches 7 bases. J was trimmed by 0 bases and V by 5 bases; bases with no gene match: 7. CDR3 size: 16 residues. Germline CDR1 is SGHVS and CDR2 is FNYEAQ. The DNA of the CDR3 is TGTGCCAGCAGCCCAGGGACAGAACGAGCCAAAAACATTCAGTACTTC. It codes for CASSPGTERAKNIQYF. Looking up the rest from reference TRBV7-6 and TRBJ2-4 gives the full variable domain: GAGVSQSPRYKVTKRGQDVALRCDPISGHVSLYWYRQALGQGPEFLTYFNYEAQQDKSGLPNDRFSAERPEGSISTLTIQRTEQRDSAMYRCASSPGTERAKNIQYFGAGTRLSVL.

This rearrangement joins TRBV5-1 to TRBJ1-1; 7 bases map to TRBD1. Germline V gene data show CDR1 as SGHRS and CDR2 as YFSETQ. V gave up 2 bases and J gave up 0 bases; unmatched junction bases: 10. The CDR3 has 17 residues. The CDR3 spells CASSLRAGGFMNTEAFF. The DNA for the CDR3 is TGCGCCAGCAGCTTAAGGGCAGGGGGGTTCATGAACACTGAAGCTTTCTTT.

V is TRBV7-8 and J is TRBJ1-1, with 7 bases fitting TRBD1. The CDR3 consists of 14 residues. The V and J ends lost 1 base and 4 bases, in that order; junction bases with no gene match: 3. In germline, CDR1 is SGHVS, CDR2 FQNEAQ. CDR3 sequence: CASSLGSGGTEAFF. The DNA for the CDR3 is TGTGCCAGCAGCTTAGGTTCAGGGGGCACTGAAGCTTTCTTT.

The chain carries TRBV20-1 and TRBJ1-1; no clear D gene. Germline V CDR1 and CDR2: DFQATT, SNEGSKA (reference sequence). Trimming removed 6 bases from V and 8 bases from J, with 10 bases in between. This CDR3 is 10 amino acids long. The CDR3 loop is CSAHRTEAFF. The CDR3 coding sequence is TGCAGTGCCCACCGAACAGAAGCTTTCTTT.

This clone has only one observation. J is TRBJ1-1 and V is TRBV6-5; TRBD1 aligns across 7 bases. The V segment lost 6 bases and the J segment 1 base; nucleotides outside the gene matches: 8. The CDR3 contains 15 residues. Per the germline V gene, CDR1 is MNHEY and CDR2 is SVGAGI. The CDR3 coding sequence is TGTGCCAGCAGACTCGCCTGGACAGGGAACACTGAAGCTTTCTTT. It codes for CASRLAWTGNTEAFF.

This chain uses TRBV6-5 with TRBJ2-7; possibly TRBD2 for D (6 bases). The CDR3 has 14 amino acids. Per germline, CDR1 MNHEY and CDR2 SVGAGI. V gave up 8 bases and J gave up 5 bases, with 19 bases separating them. In DNA form, the CDR3 reads TGTGCCAGCGGGGTTGGAGGGGCTTACCACGAGCAGTACTTC. It encodes CASGVGGAYHEQYF.

The chain couples TRBV5-6 to TRBJ2-7; a weak D match, TRBD2 (6 bases). This CDR3 is 16 amino acids long. Germline lookup yields CDR1 SGHDT and CDR2 YYEEEE. V was pared by 1 base and J by 1 base, with 15 bases between. The CDR3 DNA reads TGTGCCAGCAGCTTGAGTTTGGGACTTATTTCCTACGAGCAGTACTTC. It encodes CASSLSLGLISYEQYF.

The rearrangement joins TRBV4-3 to TRBJ1-5; D not resolved. The length of the CDR3 is 15 residues. The germline V gene has CDR1 LGHNA and CDR2 YSLEER. V dropped 0 bases and J dropped 5 bases, with 11 bases sitting between them. CDR3 in amino acids: CASSQDRTVYQPQHF. The DNA for the CDR3 is TGCGCCAGCAGCCAAGATCGAACAGTATATCAGCCCCAGCATTTT.

The chain employs TRBV4-2 and TRBJ2-5; 8 bases match TRBD2. CDR3 length: 14 amino acids. V shed 1 base, J shed 4 bases, and the junction held 2 bases outside the gene matches. The V gene's germline CDR1 is LGHNA and CDR2 YNFKEQ. The DNA of the CDR3 is TGTGCCAGCAGCCAAGGTAGCGGGGTAGAGACCCAGTACTTC. As protein: CASSQGSGVETQYF.

This sequence joins TRBV28 and TRBJ1-6; D is possibly TRBD1 (5 bases). V lost 6 bases, J lost 11 bases, and 17 bases lay in between. Germline values: CDR1 MDHEN, CDR2 SYDVKM. CDR3 length: 14 residues. DNA for the CDR3: TGTGCCAGCAGCCTGGTCCGGAGGGGAGCACCCCTCCACTTT. Its translation: CASSLVRRGAPLHF.

The chain combines TRBV7-3 with TRBJ1-1; 7 nucleotides agree with TRBD1. The CDR3 has 14 amino acids. With V trimmed by 6 bases and J by 3 bases, 7 bases remained unmatched. CDR1 SGHTA and CDR2 FQGTGA come from the germline V gene. The CDR3 nucleotides are TGTGCCAGCAGTCCCAGGGGGTCGGACACTGAAGCTTTCTTT. Protein product: CASSPRGSDTEAFF. The full variable domain, with the rest looked up from reference TRBV7-3 and TRBJ1-1, is GAGVSQTPSNKVTEKGKYVELRCDPISGHTALYWYRQSLGQGPEFLIYFQGTGAADDSGLPNDRFFAVRPEGSVSTLKIQRTERGDSAVYLCASSPRGSDTEAFFGQGTRLTVV.

The gene calls are TRBV9 and TRBJ2-1, with D tentatively TRBD2 (5 bases). V gave up 4 bases and J gave up 11 bases, with 16 bases separating them. The CDR3 contains 13 residues. CDR1 is SGDLS, CDR2 YYNGEE, per germline. The CDR3 loop is CASSQAVSAQQFF. CDR3 DNA: TGTGCCAGCAGCCAAGCGGTTTCCGCTCAGCAGTTCTTC.

CDR3: CASSFGANVLTF. CDR3 bases: TGTGCCAGCAGCTTTGGGGCCAACGTCCTGACTTTC. The chain couples TRBV2 to TRBJ2-6; no firm D call. The CDR3 has 12 amino acids. With 6 bases removed from V and 3 bases from J, the gap between germline ends came to 3 bases. Germline V gives CDR1 SNHLY, CDR2 FYNNEI.

This clone came up once. This chain uses TRBV5-5 with TRBJ2-2, with 8 nucleotides matching TRBD1. There are 15 residues in the CDR3. V was clipped by 6 bases and J by 0 bases; unmatched bases: 4. Germline V gene data show CDR1 as SGHKS and CDR2 as YYEKEE (reference sequence). The CDR3 DNA reads as TGTGCCAGCACCCGGACAGGGACGAACACCGGGGAGCTGTTTTTT. Translated: CASTRTGTNTGELFF.

As DNA, the CDR3 is TGTGCCAGCTCACCATCCAGATTTGTTGGGGCAAACACTGAAGCTTTCTTT. Amino acid sequence: CASSPSRFVGANTEAFF. This chain links TRBV18 with TRBJ1-1, with a possible D match to TRBD1 (5 bases). This CDR3 comprises 17 residues. Germline CDR1 KGHSH, CDR2 LQKENI. V lost 2 bases and J lost 2, with 18 bases in between.

This rearrangement joins TRBV10-1 to TRBJ2-1; D perhaps matches TRBD2 (5 bases). The CDR3 loop spans 17 amino acids. Trimming stripped 6 bases from V and 1 base from J, with 19 bases between. CDR1 and CDR2 from the germline V gene are WNHNN and SYGVQD (reference sequence). The CDR3 loop reads CASRTDSVGASYNEQFF. The CDR3 DNA follows: TGCGCCAGCAGGACTGACTCAGTGGGAGCGTCCTACAATGAGCAGTTCTTC.

V and J are TRBV30 and TRBJ2-7; 8 bases are shared with TRBD1. Trimming took 2 bases from V and 2 from J; bases not matched to a gene: 8. This CDR3 spans 15 amino acids. Germline CDR1 and CDR2: GTSNPN and SVGIG (reference sequence). The CDR3 reads CAWSLGQGAAYEQYF. In DNA form, the CDR3 reads TGTGCCTGGAGTTTAGGGCAGGGGGCAGCCTACGAGCAGTACTTC. The full variable domain, its missing parts supplied by reference TRBV30 and TRBJ2-7, is SQTIHQWPATLVQPVGSPLSLECTVEGTSNPNLYWYRQAAGRGLQLLFYSVGIGQISSEVPQNLSASRPQDRQFILSSKKLLLSDSGFYLCAWSLGQGAAYEQYFGPGTRLTVT.

The CDR3 loop reads CASSKGQQLPQHF. DNA for the CDR3: TGTGCCAGCAGTAAGGGACAGCAGCTGCCCCAGCATTTT. The rearrangement links TRBV6-1 to TRBJ1-5, with TRBD1 matching over 7 bases. The V segment lost 5 bases and the J segment 9 bases; nucleotides outside the gene matches: 7. Germline CDR1 is MNHNS and CDR2 is SASEGT. This CDR3 spans 13 amino acids.

V is TRBV4-2 and J is TRBJ1-1, with a possible D match to TRBD1 (5 bases). This CDR3 spans 16 amino acids. The germline gives CDR1 LGHNA, CDR2 YNFKEQ. The V end was cut by 0 bases, the J end by 0 bases, with 11 bases between. The CDR3 nucleotides are TGTGCCAGCAGCCAAGATTCTGCGACAGTGAACACTGAAGCTTTCTTT. It is translated as CASSQDSATVNTEAFF.

This clone was observed once. The CDR3 region has the DNA TGTGCCACCAGTGATAGCGGGAGTCGAGCAGATACGCAGTATTTT. Amino acid sequence: CATSDSGSRADTQYF. The chain is built from TRBV24-1 and TRBJ2-3; 8 positions agree with TRBD2. Germline V gene sequence: CDR1 KGHDR, CDR2 SFDVKD. CDR3 size: 15 residues. Trimming cost V 3 bases and J 4 bases; bases outside gene matches: 5.

The rearrangement links TRBV7-9 to TRBJ1-2, with 9 bases that match TRBD1. The CDR3 consists of 16 residues. CDR1 is SEHNR and CDR2 is FQNEAQ in the germline V gene (reference sequence). Trimming at V came to 5 bases and at J to 6 bases, leaving 13 bases not matched to a gene. The CDR3 sequence is CASSPVGMDRGHGYTF. Written as DNA, the CDR3 is TGTGCCAGCAGCCCAGTGGGGATGGACAGGGGTCATGGCTACACCTTC.

This rearrangement joins TRBV6-5 to TRBJ2-7; 8 bases align to TRBD2. Germline loops: CDR1 MNHEY, CDR2 SVGAGI. V trimming: 4 bases; J trimming: 3 bases; junction bases outside the gene matches: 8. The CDR3 loop spans 15 amino acids. CDR3 coding DNA: TGTGCCAGCAGTTCCTCCCAGCGGGGGAGCTACGAGCAGTACTTC. Translation: CASSSSQRGSYEQYF.

The chain recombines TRBV27 with TRBJ2-7, with D possibly being TRBD2 (6 bases). The length of the CDR3 is 14 residues. From germline, CDR1 is MNHEY and CDR2 SMNVEV (reference sequence). The V end lost 4 bases, the J end lost 0 bases, and 10 bases lay between the germline ends. CDR3 in DNA: TGTGCCAGCAGTTCGGGGAGGAGCTCCTACGAGCAGTACTTC. Amino acid sequence: CASSSGRSSYEQYF.

The J gene is TRBJ2-1, the V gene TRBV3-1 (or the pseudogene TRBV3-2); 10 nucleotides line up with TRBD2. V shed 0 bases and J 4 bases; nucleotides not matched to a gene: 15. Germline CDR1 reads LGHDT; CDR2 reads YNNKEL (reference sequence). The CDR3 covers 20 residues. CDR3: CASSQDRYYGRTSGYNEQFF. CDR3 coding DNA: TGTGCCAGCAGCCAAGATCGGTATTACGGGAGGACTAGCGGTTACAATGAGCAGTTCTTC.